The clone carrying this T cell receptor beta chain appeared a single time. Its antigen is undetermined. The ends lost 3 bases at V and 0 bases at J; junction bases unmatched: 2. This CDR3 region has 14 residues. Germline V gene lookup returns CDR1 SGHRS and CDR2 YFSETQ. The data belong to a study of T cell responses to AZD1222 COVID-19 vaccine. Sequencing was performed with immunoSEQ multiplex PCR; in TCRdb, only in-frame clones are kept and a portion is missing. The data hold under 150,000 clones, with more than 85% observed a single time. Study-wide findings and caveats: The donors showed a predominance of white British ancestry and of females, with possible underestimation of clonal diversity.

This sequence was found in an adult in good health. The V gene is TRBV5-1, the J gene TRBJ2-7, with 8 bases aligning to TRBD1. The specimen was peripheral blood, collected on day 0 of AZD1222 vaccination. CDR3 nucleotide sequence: TGCGCCAGCAGCTGGGACAGGTCCTCCTACGAGCAGTACTTC. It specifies CASSWDRSSYEQYF.